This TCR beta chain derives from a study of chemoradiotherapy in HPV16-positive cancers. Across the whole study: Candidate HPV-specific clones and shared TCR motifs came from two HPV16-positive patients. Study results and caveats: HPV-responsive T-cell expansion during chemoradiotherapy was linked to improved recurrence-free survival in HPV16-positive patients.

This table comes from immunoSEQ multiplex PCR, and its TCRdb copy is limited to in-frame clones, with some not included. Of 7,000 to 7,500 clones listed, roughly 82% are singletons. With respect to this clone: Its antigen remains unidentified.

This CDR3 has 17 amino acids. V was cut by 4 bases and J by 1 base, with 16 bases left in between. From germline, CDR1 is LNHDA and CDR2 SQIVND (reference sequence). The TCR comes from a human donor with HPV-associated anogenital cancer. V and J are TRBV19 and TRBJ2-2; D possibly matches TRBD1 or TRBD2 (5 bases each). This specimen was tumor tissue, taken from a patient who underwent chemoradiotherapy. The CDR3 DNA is TGTGCCAGTAGTAAGAACCCGGGGCCTGGGAACACCGGGGAGCTGTTTTTT. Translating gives CASSKNPGPGNTGELFF.